This T cell receptor (beta chain) was sequenced in a study of cytomegalovirus exposure and HLA in healthy donors (dated by TCRdb to about 2017). Notes on the research overall: The 650 to 750 repertoires of the first cohort and the approximately 110 validation repertoires were produced on the same platform, according to a later analysis. Besides the first cohort of 500 to 700 subjects, a separate validation cohort made up of 120 different subjects was used. The study aimed to test whether cataloging public T cell receptors could reveal signatures of past pathogen exposure. The study combined high-throughput TCR immunosequencing, statistical association of individual TCRs with disease status, and machine learning to predict cytomegalovirus infection status. The paper as a whole reports these results and caveats: A later analysis found that TCRs clustered in the first cohort also tended to co-occur in the roughly 120 validation repertoires, with 94% of cluster scores above 0. In the study, 150 to 200 TCR beta chains were listed as associated with cytomegalovirus. A later analysis had no HLA typing for the validation cohort, so co-occurrence there was scored across all 130 or so repertoires. In vitro tests confirmed that three of the cytomegalovirus-associated TCR beta chains recognize cytomegalovirus antigens. The classifier was reported to diagnose cytomegalovirus status with high specificity and sensitivity in both the original cohort and the validation cohort. Across donors, most TCR sequences were observed very rarely, whereas some public TCRs were present in many individuals. The authors suggested that the approach could potentially be extended to other disease states and immunological phenotypes.

Trimming takes 5 bases off V and 1 base off J; junction bases not matched to a gene: 4. The germline V gene (reference sequence) specifies MNHNY as CDR1 and SVGAGI as CDR2. The CDR3, cysteine through phenylalanine, is 14 amino acids long. Kept here is only the CDR3 DNA, which spans 42 bases and is read in frame from base 1. Points on this clone: Its antigen remains unidentified. No base quality information exists; no much larger clone differs at one position.

The donors were included in the validation cohort of 90 to 150 subjects, a group kept apart from the 666-subject first cohort. Libraries were prepared through the immunoSEQ multiplex PCR assay. The study's own analysis went as follows. To diagnose cytomegalovirus status from the catalog of TCR beta chain sequences, a statistical classification framework was built. TCRdb's version of the immuneACCESS table is confined to in-frame rearrangements and falls short of the full clone set. An unresolved V gene accounts for under half of the shortfall where checked; the remainder is of unknown origin. V and J calls and clone size come straight from that table; D and trimming were deduced from the DNA. The sample yields roughly 140,000 clones; roughly 89% were counted once. The leading ten clones occupy 3.3% of the sample.

This sequence uses TRBV6-6 and TRBJ1-1; the junction holds 7 bases that match TRBD1. The source material was PBMCs. The TCR comes from a woman younger than 35 in good health and CMV-seropositive. The DNA sequence is TGTGCCAGCAGTACTTGGACAGGGAACACTGAAGCTTTCTTT. Its translation reads: CASSTWTGNTEAFF.